The 21 T cell receptor beta chains given below trace back to one sample, sequenced in a study of Graves' ophthalmopathy and Graves' hyperthyroidism. Investigators amplified TCR beta CDR3 regions from RNA transcripts. Second-round multiplex PCR came after a first-round RT-PCR that employed HTBI primers. Via MiXCR, TCRdb re-called the multiplex PCR reads, giving one row per CDR3 protein. Of hundreds of thousands of distinct CDR3 sequences detected, around 42% appear once; the ten largest clones hold roughly 45%. Source material: peripheral blood. These receptors all come from an adult man with Graves' ophthalmopathy.

This clonotype was counted a single time. The rearrangement uses TRBV5-5 and TRBJ1-1, with D possibly matching TRBD1 (5 bases). Trimming pared 0 bases from V and 6 bases from J, leaving 15 bases between. This CDR3 spans 15 amino acids. The germline gives CDR1 SGHKS, CDR2 YYEKEE (reference sequence). The CDR3 sequence is CASSLGLGGDAEAFF. CDR3 DNA: TGTGCCAGCAGCTTGGGACTTGGGGGAGATGCTGAAGCTTTCTTT.

The chain couples TRBV19 to TRBJ2-7; D assignment may be TRBD1 or TRBD2 (5 bases each). V lost 8 bases, J lost 0 bases, and 8 bases lay in between. The germline V gene has CDR1 LNHDA and CDR2 SQIVND (reference sequence). There are 12 residues in the CDR3. CDR3 bases: TGTGCCAGTGGGACCAGCTCCTACGAGCAGTACTTC. Translation: CASGTSSYEQYF.

In this sample, this clonotype turned up many times. V is TRBV25-1 and J is TRBJ1-2, with D unclear. The CDR3 spans 11 residues. Trimming took 10 bases from V and 6 from J, leaving 12 bases between them. Germline V gene sequence: CDR1 MGHDK, CDR2 SYGVNS. The CDR3: CATCDGNGYTF. CDR3 DNA sequence: TGTGCCACCTGTGACGGGAATGGCTACACCTTC.

Note on this clonotype: This may arise from a read error, as a much more abundant clone is one base away. In nucleotides, the CDR3 is TGCAGCGTTGTTCTGGACAGCCGCCACACCTTC. Translation gives CSVVLDSRHTF. The rearrangement joins TRBV29-1 to TRBJ1-2; perhaps TRBD1 as D (6 bases). The length of the CDR3 is 11 residues. Germline CDR1 and CDR2: SQVTM and ANQGSEA. Trimming took off 4 bases at V and 12 bases at J, with 15 bases between the two ends.

For the CDR3, the DNA is TGTGCCACCGGGTTACAAGAGACCCAGTACTTC. It translates to CATGLQETQYF. This chain joins TRBV10-3 and TRBJ2-5; D ambiguous. The CDR3 covers 11 residues. Germline-derived CDR1 and CDR2 are ENHRY and SYGVKD. V was trimmed by 10 bases and J by 2 bases, leaving 8 bases between them.

This clonotype was seen a single time. CDR3 sequence reads: CASSLMGGDGYTF. In DNA, the CDR3 is TGTGCCAGCAGCTTAATGGGGGGGGATGGCTACACCTTC. The chain is built from TRBV7-2 and TRBJ1-2; D perhaps matches TRBD1 (5 bases). With 2 bases removed from V and 6 bases from J, the gap between germline ends came to 10 bases. CDR1 is SGHTA, CDR2 FQGNSA, per germline. This CDR3 has 13 amino acids.

The rearrangement uses TRBV2 and TRBJ2-7; TRBD2 matches 8 bases. V lost 3 bases to trimming and J lost 6 bases; unmatched junction nucleotides: 4. The CDR3 sequence is 13 residues long. The germline CDR1 and CDR2 sequences are SNHLY and FYNNEI. CDR3 amino acids: CASSDEAGGEQYF. The CDR3 DNA reads TGTGCCAGCAGTGATGAGGCGGGAGGCGAGCAGTACTTC. Full variable domain (rest looked up from reference TRBV2 and TRBJ2-7): EPEVTQTPSHQVTQMGQEVILRCVPISNHLYFYWYRQILGQKVEFLVSFYNNEISEKSEIFDDQFSVERPDGSNFTLKIRSTKLEDSAMYFCASSDEAGGEQYFGPGTRLTVT.

V is TRBV6-4 and J is TRBJ1-2; tentative D call: TRBD1 (5 bases). The germline CDR1 and CDR2 sequences are MRHNA and SNTAGT. V gave up 5 bases and J gave up 8 bases, with 12 bases separating them. This CDR3 spans 12 amino acids. CDR3: CASSLGEIGYTF. The CDR3 region has the DNA TGTGCCAGCAGTTTAGGGGAGATCGGCTACACCTTC.

Details on this clonotype: Germline and junction disagree at one end, which may indicate a read error. This chain's CDR3 is CASSTTGTGSLYEQYF. CDR3 in DNA: TGTGCCAGCAGCACGACCGGGACAGGGTCCCTCTACGAGCAGTACTTC. The V gene is TRBV5-1, the J gene TRBJ2-7, with 9 bases that match TRBD1. CDR3 length equals 16 residues. Germline loops: CDR1 SGHRS, CDR2 YFSETQ.

In this sample, this clonotype turned up once. The chain employs TRBV19 and TRBJ1-5; TRBD1 might be the D (5 bases). Germline loops: CDR1 LNHDA, CDR2 SQIVND (reference sequence). The CDR3 consists of 15 residues. Trimming pared 8 bases from V and 2 bases from J, leaving 16 bases between. CDR3 in DNA: TGTGCCAGTCAGAAGGTGGTAGGGGGCAATCAGCCCCAGCATTTT. Translated: CASQKVVGGNQPQHF.

This sequence joins TRBV19 and TRBJ1-6, with 9 bases matching TRBD1. Germline CDR1 and CDR2: LNHDA and SQIVND (reference sequence). J lost 7 bases, V lost 5 bases, and 6 bases had no gene match. This CDR3 has 15 amino acids. CDR3 loop: CASSPPGQGNSPLHF. Here the CDR3 DNA reads TGTGCCAGTAGTCCCCCGGGACAGGGAAATTCACCCCTCCACTTT.

The V call is TRBV25-1, the J call TRBJ2-5, with 12 positions matching TRBD2. V was pared by 0 bases and J by 5 bases, with 1 base of the junction left unmatched. Germline V gene sequence: CDR1 MGHDK, CDR2 SYGVNS. The CDR3 runs to 15 residues. In nucleotides, the CDR3 is TGTGCCAGCAGTGAATATGGACTAGCGGGGGAGACCCAGTACTTC. Protein product: CASSEYGLAGETQYF.

The gene calls are TRBV12-3 or TRBV12-4 and TRBJ1-6; D unclear. The CDR3 has 15 residues. V was pared by 5 bases and J by 7 bases, with 15 bases between. The CDR3 spells CASSPRGGNNSPLHF. The DNA of the CDR3 is TGTGCCAGCAGTCCCCGCGGAGGAAACAATTCACCCCTCCACTTT.

The sample holds a few counts of this clonotype. V gene TRBV10-3 combines with J gene TRBJ2-7; TRBD1 agrees at 9 bases. The CDR3 has 14 residues. Trimming cost V 6 bases and J 2 bases; bases outside gene matches: 5. Germline loops: CDR1 ENHRY, CDR2 SYGVKD. The CDR3 is CAISAGTGTYEQYF. The CDR3 DNA follows: TGTGCCATCAGCGCCGGGACAGGGACCTACGAGCAGTACTTC.

Turning to this clonotype: Mismatch with germline at one junction end may stem from a read error. The genes are TRBV5-5 and TRBJ1-1; D remains ambiguous. CDR1 and CDR2 (germline): SGHKS, YYEKEE (reference sequence). The CDR3 runs 8 residues. The CDR3 region has the DNA TGTGCCAGCAGCTTAGCTTCCTTT. Translation: CASSLASF.

The chain combines TRBV19 with TRBJ2-7; TRBD2 agrees at 9 bases. The CDR3 length is 18 residues. The V segment lost 3 bases and the J segment 0 bases; nucleotides outside the gene matches: 12. Germline V gene sequence: CDR1 LNHDA, CDR2 SQIVND (reference sequence). The CDR3 DNA is TGTGCCAGTAGTATCCGACTCGCGGGAGGGGGGGCCTCCTACGAGCAGTACTTC. Its translation: CASSIRLAGGGASYEQYF.

The chain employs TRBV5-5 and TRBJ1-2; D possibly corresponds to TRBD1 (5 bases). The CDR3 length is 14 residues. Trimming stripped 0 bases from V and 10 bases from J, with 16 bases between. Per germline, CDR1 SGHKS and CDR2 YYEKEE (reference sequence). CDR3 nucleotides: TGTGCCAGCAGCTTGGCCGGGCCTCCACAGGACTACACCTTC. Encoded protein: CASSLAGPPQDYTF.

The CDR3 nucleotides read TGTGCCAGCAGCCCCCCGACAGTCCAAGAGACCCAGTACTTC. The encoded protein is CASSPPTVQETQYF. The chain links TRBV7-9 to TRBJ2-5; D perhaps matches TRBD1 (5 bases). Germline lookup yields CDR1 SEHNR and CDR2 FQNEAQ (reference sequence). The V and J ends lost 5 bases and 1 base respectively, with 11 bases between them. This CDR3 has 14 amino acids. Based on the CDR3 plus reference TRBV7-9 and TRBJ2-5, the full variable domain is DTGVSQNPRHKITKRGQNVTFRCDPISEHNRLYWYRQTLGQGPEFLTYFQNEAQLEKSRLLSDRFSAERPKGSFSTLEIQRTEQGDSAMYLCASSPPTVQETQYFGPGTRLLVL.

The sample holds many counts of this clonotype. The chain combines TRBV29-1 with TRBJ1-2; 7 bases match TRBD1. The J segment lost 7 bases and the V segment lost 3 bases, leaving 5 bases of the junction unmatched. The CDR3 covers 12 residues. The germline V gene encodes CDR1 SQVTM and CDR2 ANQGSEA. CDR3 in amino acids: CSVEEGAGGYTF. The DNA for the CDR3 is TGCAGCGTTGAGGAGGGGGCGGGTGGCTACACCTTC.

The chain employs TRBV2 and TRBJ2-7; D unresolved. The V gene's germline CDR1 is SNHLY and CDR2 FYNNEI. V lost 5 bases, J lost 4 bases, and 3 bases lay in between. The CDR3 contains 10 residues. CDR3 sequence: CASSMYEQYF. For the CDR3, the DNA is TGTGCCAGCAGTATGTACGAGCAGTACTTC.

This clonotype showed up just once. V usage is TRBV12-3 or TRBV12-4 and J usage is TRBJ2-5, with D unclear. The end of the DNA aligns better with TRBJ2-7, so the J call may be wrong. There are 14 residues in the CDR3. The CDR3 here is CASSSLTRLDEQYF. The CDR3 DNA reads TGTGCCAGCAGTTCCCTGACTCGGTTGGACGAGCAGTACTTC.